This T cell receptor beta chain was sequenced during a study of blood T cell repertoires in COVID-19 (dated by TCRdb to 2018 to 2021). Notes on the research overall: The collaborator samples originated in the United States, Italy and Spain and spanned the acute and convalescent phases of COVID-19. The material from the prospective study consisted of cDNA or gDNA derived from T cells, B-cell-depleted T cells, or PBMCs. Subjects who had been exposed to COVID-19, were actively infected with it, or had recovered from it provided the deeply sampled blood TCRbeta repertoires that made up the dataset. The repertoires were released in a freely available public database meant as a resource for research on the immune response to SARS-CoV-2. Samples came from the ongoing ImmuneRACE study (first 160 participants) plus 1,254 subjects from 6 global collaborators. Nearly every sample came with metadata listing a de-identified subject ID, COVID-19 status, age in years and sex. HLA class I and class II types, where available, came from metadata supplied by the sample provider rather than from assay-based typing.

A word on this clone: Its antigen is currently not known. It has no much larger one-base neighbor in the sample; base qualities were not kept.

After removal of 6 bases from V and 1 base from J, the junction retains 3 bases not matched to a gene. There are 14 amino acids in the CDR3, from cysteine to phenylalanine inclusive. Only CDR3 DNA remains: 42 bases, in frame from the first base. CDR1 and CDR2 are drawn from the germline V gene: SNHLY, FYNNEI. The collaborating institutions used their own protocols to collect whole blood in K2EDTA tubes. Collaborator samples were shipped for TCRbeta analysis as frozen whole blood, isolated PBMCs, or DNA extracted from either sample type. Overall results and qualifications from the work: Clinical and demographic metadata were provided uncurated, with the amount varying by source and participant.

The immunoSEQ Assay, a bias-controlled multiplex PCR, was used to amplify TCRbeta CDR3 regions from genomic DNA. Turning to the authors' computational methods: The number of nucleated cells in each sample was estimated by amplification of reference gene primers within the assay. To quantify the absolute abundance of each unique TCRbeta CDR3 rearrangement, sequence reads were collapsed and filtered. For each sample, productive Simpson clonality was calculated as the square root of Simpson's diversity index across productive rearrangements. TCRdb's version of the immuneACCESS table is confined to in-frame rearrangements and falls short of the full clone set. An unresolved V gene accounts for under half of the shortfall where checked; the remainder is of unknown origin. That table is the source of V, J and clone size, and D and trimming were worked out from the DNA. The sample table contains approximately 470,000 clones; only one count was recorded for 70% to 90% of them. The top ten hold roughly 3.2% of the sample.

This receptor chain uses TRBV2 and TRBJ1-1; 9 bases in between match TRBD1. Sequencing was carried out using peripheral blood. The clonotype originates from a human donor in a cohort sampled during active COVID-19. CDR3 reads: CASRAGQGNTEAFF. Read as DNA, the sequence is TGTGCCAGCAGAGCGGGACAGGGGAACACTGAAGCTTTCTTT.